The 27 T cell receptor beta chains below were found in one sample sequenced in a study of cytomegalovirus exposure and HLA in healthy donors. The PCR made use of 60 Vbeta and 13 Jbeta primers. The repertoire was sequenced with immunoSEQ multiplex PCR; TCRdb's copy has only in-frame clones and lacks some. The sample has 200,000 or so clones; about 90% are singletons. Sequencing was carried out using PBMCs. All receptors come from a girl under three years old in good health and CMV-seronegative.

The chain recombines TRBV11-2 with TRBJ2-2, with D tentatively TRBD1 (6 bases). The CDR3 is 17 amino acids. Trimming pared 6 bases from V and 2 bases from J, leaving 19 bases between. Germline CDR1 reads SGHAT; CDR2 reads FQNNGV. The chain's CDR3 is CASRPTGVTGNTGELFF. CDR3 nucleotide sequence: TGTGCCAGCAGACCGACCGGGGTGACAGGAAACACCGGGGAGCTGTTTTTT.

The chain has TRBV9 and TRBJ2-1; TRBD2 aligns across 8 bases. The germline gives CDR1 SGDLS, CDR2 YYNGEE. This CDR3 is built from 16 residues. V was clipped by 0 bases and J by 1 base; unmatched bases: 3. In DNA, the CDR3 is TGTGCCAGCAGCGTAGAATCGGGGGGGTCCTACAATGAGCAGTTCTTC. It yields the protein CASSVESGGSYNEQFF.

This clone showed up just a few times. The chain employs TRBV2 and TRBJ2-5; weak D call: TRBD2 (6 bases). The DNA end lines up better with TRBJ2-7; the J call may be wrong. Germline V gives CDR1 SNHLY, CDR2 FYNNEI. There are 13 residues in the CDR3. The DNA of the CDR3 is TGTGCCAGCAGTGTGGCGGGGCGCTACGAGCAGTACTTC. Its protein is CASSVAGRYEQYF.

This rearrangement joins TRBV5-1 to TRBJ2-2, with D perhaps matching TRBD2 (6 bases). Germline CDR1 and CDR2: SGHRS and YFSETQ. V lost 4 bases, J lost 5 bases, and 15 bases lay in between. This CDR3 has 15 residues. Written as DNA, the CDR3 is TGCGCCAGCAGCCCGTCGAATAGCGGAACCGGGGAGCTGTTTTTT. Protein product: CASSPSNSGTGELFF.

This sequence joins TRBV19 and TRBJ1-4; tentative D call: TRBD1 (6 bases). Germline V gene data show CDR1 as LNHDA and CDR2 as SQIVND (reference sequence). V lost 3 bases, J lost 2 bases, and 10 bases lay in between. There are 15 residues in the CDR3. CDR3 sequence (DNA): TGTGCCAGTAGTATTGCGGGGGCGACTAATGAAAAACTGTTTTTT. This sequence encodes CASSIAGATNEKLFF. Together with reference TRBV19 and TRBJ1-4, the CDR3 gives the full variable domain: DGGITQSPKYLFRKEGQNVTLSCEQNLNHDAMYWYRQDPGQGLRLIYYSQIVNDFQKGDIAEGYSVSREKKESFPLTVTSAQKNPTAFYLCASSIAGATNEKLFFGSGTQLSVL.

The chain uses TRBV15 and TRBJ1-5; TRBD1 matches at 7 bases. The germline V gene encodes CDR1 LNHNV and CDR2 YYDKDF (reference sequence). The CDR3 is 16 residues long. The junction had 14 bases not matched to a gene; V was cut back by 3 bases and J by 9 bases. CDR3 protein: CATSRETGDSPGPQHF. CDR3 DNA: TGTGCCACCAGCAGGGAAACAGGGGACTCCCCCGGGCCCCAGCATTTT. The variable domain in full, with the rest retrieved from reference TRBV15 and TRBJ1-5, is DAMVIQNPRYQVTQFGKPVTLSCSQTLNHNVMYWYQQKSSQAPKLLFHYYDKDFNNEADTPDNFQSRRPNTSFCFLDIRSPGLGDTAMYLCATSRETGDSPGPQHFGDGTRLSIL.

Only a few counts were recorded for this clone. The gene calls are TRBV10-3 and TRBJ1-2, with 10 bases lining up with TRBD1. Per germline, CDR1 ENHRY and CDR2 SYGVKD. The V segment lost 10 bases and the J segment 8 bases; nucleotides outside the gene matches: 13. This CDR3 region has 14 residues. The CDR3 DNA reads TGTGCCACGGGGGTGAGACAGGGGGCGAAGGGCTACACCTTC. This sequence encodes CATGVRQGAKGYTF.

The chain has TRBV29-1 and TRBJ2-7, with TRBD2 matching over 11 bases. Germline CDR1 and CDR2: SQVTM and ANQGSEA. V shed 4 bases, J shed 3 bases, and the junction held 2 bases outside the gene matches. The CDR3 is 13 residues long. The CDR3 sequence: CSVVGLAVYEQYF. As DNA, the CDR3 is TGCAGCGTTGTGGGACTAGCGGTCTACGAGCAGTACTTC.

The chain's CDR3 is CASSYHSVQGTGKAFF. The CDR3 DNA sequence: TGTGCCAGCAGTTACCACTCGGTTCAGGGGACAGGTAAAGCTTTCTTT. This sequence joins TRBV6-5 and TRBJ1-1; 8 positions agree with TRBD1. Looked up from germline, CDR1 is MNHEY and CDR2 is SVGAGI. Trimming cost V 2 bases and J 9 bases; bases outside gene matches: 14. The CDR3 loop spans 16 amino acids.

The V and J genes are TRBV10-2 and TRBJ2-3; perhaps TRBD2 as D (6 bases). V shed 3 bases and J shed 2 bases, with 12 bases lying between them. In germline, CDR1 is WSHSY, CDR2 SAAADI. There are 15 residues in the CDR3. The CDR3 region is CASSEKLANTDTQYF. The DNA of the CDR3 is TGCGCCAGCAGTGAAAAACTAGCTAACACAGATACGCAGTATTTT.

This clone was picked up one time. V and J are TRBV7-8 and TRBJ2-3; TRBD2 aligns across 11 bases. The CDR3 loop spans 18 amino acids. V was clipped by 1 base and J by 0 bases; unmatched bases: 6. Germline V CDR1 and CDR2: SGHVS, FQNEAQ. The CDR3 bases are TGTGCCAGCAGCTTAGTTCCTAGCGGGAGGCTTAGCACAGATACGCAGTATTTT. Protein product: CASSLVPSGRLSTDTQYF.

V and J are TRBV4-3 and TRBJ2-1, with 7 bases lining up with TRBD2. This CDR3 is built from 14 residues. V dropped 5 bases and J dropped 3; count of bases not matched to a gene: 4. Germline V gene lookup returns CDR1 LGHNA and CDR2 YSLEER. For the CDR3, the DNA is TGCGCCAGCAGCGAGGCGGGAGTCTACAATGAGCAGTTCTTC. Its protein is CASSEAGVYNEQFF.

The CDR3 sequence: CASSLFDSNEQFF. The CDR3 DNA is TGTGCCAGCAGCTTATTCGATAGCAATGAGCAGTTCTTC. The gene calls are TRBV7-3 and TRBJ2-1; no firm D call. The CDR3 extends over 13 amino acids. Germline V gene data show CDR1 as SGHTA and CDR2 as FQGTGA. V was pared by 2 bases and J by 6 bases, with 8 bases between.

This clone occurred a few times. The rearrangement joins TRBV28 to TRBJ1-2; D call uncertain. Per germline, CDR1 MDHEN and CDR2 SYDVKM. V was clipped by 3 bases and J by 5 bases, with 10 bases between them. The CDR3 spans 13 residues. Here the CDR3 reads CASSFPFNYGYTF. The CDR3 DNA sequence: TGTGCCAGCAGTTTCCCCTTTAATTATGGCTACACCTTC.

The chain has TRBV5-6 and TRBJ2-1; 13 bases align to TRBD2. J was trimmed by 12 bases and V by 3 bases; bases with no gene match: 6. The CDR3 totals 14 residues. The V gene's germline CDR1 is SGHDT and CDR2 YYEEEE. The CDR3 here is CASSYGTSGKRQFF. The CDR3 nucleotides read TGTGCCAGCAGCTATGGGACTAGCGGGAAACGGCAGTTCTTC.

This chain connects TRBV5-6 to TRBJ1-2, with TRBD1 matching 9 bases. This CDR3 spans 13 amino acids. The germline CDR1 and CDR2 sequences are SGHDT and YYEEEE. J lost 5 bases, V lost 4 bases, and 3 bases had no gene match. CDR3 protein: CASSPGTGYGYTF. Written as DNA, the CDR3 is TGTGCCAGCAGCCCGGGGACAGGGTATGGCTACACCTTC. The full variable domain, rest sourced from reference TRBV5-6 and TRBJ1-2, is DAGVTQSPTHLIKTRGQQVTLRCSPKSGHDTVSWYQQALGQGPQFIFQYYEEEERQRGNFPDRFSGHQFPNYSSELNVNALLLGDSALYLCASSPGTGYGYTFGSGTRLTVV.

V is TRBV4-2 and J is TRBJ2-2; 10 bases align to TRBD2. Germline-derived CDR1 and CDR2 are LGHNA and YNFKEQ. The CDR3 has 18 residues. With V trimmed by 0 bases and J by 0 bases, 4 bases remained unmatched. CDR3 in DNA: TGTGCCAGCAGCCAAGATGTAGCGGGAGGACCGAACACCGGGGAGCTGTTTTTT. This translates into CASSQDVAGGPNTGELFF.

CDR3 bases: TGTGCCATCAGTTTAATACAGGGGGACACCGGGGAGCTGTTTTTT. Amino acid sequence: CAISLIQGDTGELFF. The chain has TRBV10-3 and TRBJ2-2; 8 bases match TRBD1. V lost 5 bases, J lost 3 bases, and 5 bases stayed unmatched. Per the germline V gene, CDR1 is ENHRY and CDR2 is SYGVKD. The CDR3 covers 15 residues.

This chain connects TRBV4-3 to TRBJ2-7; D possibly corresponds to TRBD2 (6 bases). The germline CDR1 and CDR2 sequences are LGHNA and YSLEER. V was cut by 4 bases and J by 6 bases, with 19 bases left in between. The CDR3 is made up of 15 amino acids. The CDR3 loop is CASSLLAGGGSEQYF. DNA of the CDR3: TGCGCCAGCAGCCTCCTAGCCGGAGGAGGGTCCGAGCAGTACTTC.

The CDR3 DNA reads as TGTGCCAGCAGCTTAACAATCTTCGGCAGGGGGGAGCAGTTCTTC. Translation gives CASSLTIFGRGEQFF. The chain links TRBV7-3 to TRBJ2-1; 7 bases fit TRBD1. The germline gives CDR1 SGHTA, CDR2 FQGTGA. This CDR3 comprises 15 residues. Trimming took 0 bases from V and 10 from J; bases not matched to a gene: 9.

In regard to this clone: In the same sample, other DNA sequences code for this CDR3. The gene calls are TRBV2 and TRBJ2-5; 8 bases match TRBD2. V shed 4 bases, J shed 4 bases, and the junction held 2 bases outside the gene matches. Germline assignment: CDR1 SNHLY and CDR2 FYNNEI. The CDR3 consists of 13 residues. CDR3 DNA sequence: TGTGCCAGCAGTGGGGGACTAGGAGAGACCCAGTACTTC. Translating it yields CASSGGLGETQYF.

The V gene is TRBV19, the J gene TRBJ2-1, with 9 bases identical to TRBD2. Germline V CDR1 and CDR2: LNHDA, SQIVND (reference sequence). The ends lost 3 bases at V and 10 bases at J; junction bases unmatched: 4. This CDR3 region has 13 residues. The CDR3 sequence: CASSMGLAFEQFF. DNA for the CDR3: TGTGCCAGTAGTATGGGACTAGCATTCGAGCAGTTCTTC.

The genes are TRBV28 and TRBJ1-5; 9 bases fit TRBD1. Germline CDR1 is MDHEN and CDR2 is SYDVKM. The CDR3 runs 17 residues. V dropped 7 bases and J dropped 1; count of bases not matched to a gene: 11. CDR3 sequence reads: CASKTYRGLGSNQPQHF. CDR3 nucleotide sequence: TGTGCCAGCAAGACGTACAGGGGGCTAGGAAGCAATCAGCCCCAGCATTTT. Complete variable domain (other parts from reference TRBV28 and TRBJ1-5): DVKVTQSSRYLVKRTGEKVFLECVQDMDHENMFWYRQDPGLGLRLIYFSYDVKMKEKGDIPEGYSVSREKKERFSLILESASTNQTSMYLCASKTYRGLGSNQPQHFGDGTRLSIL.

The chain has TRBV18 and TRBJ2-5; D gene uncertain. Germline V gives CDR1 KGHSH, CDR2 LQKENI. The V end lost 3 bases, the J end lost 4 bases, and 6 bases lay between the germline ends. The CDR3 totals 12 residues. CDR3 in DNA: TGTGCCAGCTCACCCCTCGGAGAGACCCAGTACTTC. It encodes CASSPLGETQYF.

CDR3 protein: CASSLGSSPEYEQYF. The CDR3 nucleotides read TGTGCCAGCAGCTTAGGATCGTCGCCGGAGTACGAGCAGTACTTC. This chain links TRBV7-6 with TRBJ2-5; D ambiguous. The J call may be faulty, since TRBJ2-7 better matches the DNA end. Looked up from germline, CDR1 is SGHVS and CDR2 is FNYEAQ. This CDR3 contains 15 residues.

V is TRBV5-1 and J is TRBJ2-7; TRBD2 matches 11 bases. The V gene's germline CDR1 is SGHRS and CDR2 YFSETQ. V dropped 3 bases and J dropped 1; count of bases not matched to a gene: 3. CDR3 length: 15 amino acids. Here the CDR3 reads CASSWGLADSYEQYF. The CDR3 DNA reads TGCGCCAGCAGCTGGGGACTAGCGGATTCCTACGAGCAGTACTTC.

The chain links TRBV4-1 to TRBJ2-5, with TRBD2 identical over 9 bases. V gave up 4 bases and J gave up 1 base; unmatched junction bases: 16. This CDR3 has 19 amino acids. Germline CDR1 and CDR2: MGHRA and YSYEKL. CDR3: CASSPTPGTSRGGQETQYF. Written as DNA, the CDR3 is TGCGCCAGCAGCCCTACCCCCGGGACTAGCAGAGGGGGCCAAGAGACCCAGTACTTC.